The present TCR beta chain was sequenced within a study of blood T cell repertoires in COVID-19. Across the study: Italy, Spain and the United States were the sources of the convalescent and acute COVID-19 samples.

This clone was seen a single time. The protocol was immunoSEQ multiplex PCR, while the TCRdb copy is restricted to in-frame clones and leaves out a portion. The data show about 150,000 clones, around 83% seen once. The CDR3 runs to 15 residues. Trimming removed 0 bases from V and 1 base from J, with 10 bases in between. Germline CDR1 is SGHRS and CDR2 is YFSETQ. The chain joins TRBV5-1 to TRBJ2-5; D possibly corresponds to TRBD1 (6 bases). The sequenced sample was peripheral blood. This clonotype was sampled from a woman aged 55 to 70 with acute or convalescent COVID-19. In DNA form, the CDR3 reads TGCGCCAGCAGCTTGGGACAGGTCCCCCAAGAGACCCAGTACTTC. It translates to CASSLGQVPQETQYF.